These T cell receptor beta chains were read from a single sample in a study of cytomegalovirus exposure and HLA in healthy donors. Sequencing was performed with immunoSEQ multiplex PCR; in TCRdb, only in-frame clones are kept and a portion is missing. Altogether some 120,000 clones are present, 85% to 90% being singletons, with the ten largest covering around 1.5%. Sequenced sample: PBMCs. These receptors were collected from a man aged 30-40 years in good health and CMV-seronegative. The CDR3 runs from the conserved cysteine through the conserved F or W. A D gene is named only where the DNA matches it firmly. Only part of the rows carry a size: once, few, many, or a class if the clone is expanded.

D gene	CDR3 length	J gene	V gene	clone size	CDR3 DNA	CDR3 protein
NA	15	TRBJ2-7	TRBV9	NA	TGTGCCAGCAGCGTAGGTACTAGCTCTTATTACGAGCAGTACTTC	CASSVGTSSYYEQYF
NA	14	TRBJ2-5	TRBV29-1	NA	TGCAGCGTTCTTAATCTAGCTTACCAAGAGACCCAGTACTTC	CSVLNLAYQETQYF
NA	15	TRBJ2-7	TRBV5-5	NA	TGTGCCAGCAGCTTGGCTTCGGTCATTTCTTACGAGCAGTACTTC	CASSLASVISYEQYF
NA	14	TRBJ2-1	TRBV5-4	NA	TGTGCCAGCTTCTCAGGGAGGTTCGGCAATGAGCAGTTCTTC	CASFSGRFGNEQFF
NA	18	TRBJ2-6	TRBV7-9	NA	TGTGCCAGCCCGCCCAGTCAGGGGACACTCTCTGGGGCCAACGTCCTGACTTTC	CASPPSQGTLSGANVLTF
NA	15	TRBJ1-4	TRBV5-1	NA	TGCGCCAGCAGCTTAGGGAGAACAACTAATGAAAAACTGTTTTTT	CASSLGRTTNEKLFF
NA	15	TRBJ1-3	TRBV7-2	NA	TGTGCCAGCAGCTTAAGAGGGACTGCTGGAAACACCATATATTTT	CASSLRGTAGNTIYF
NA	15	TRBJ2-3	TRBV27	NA	TGTGCCAGCAGTTTGTACAGCTCCATCACAGATACGCAGTATTTT	CASSLYSSITDTQYF
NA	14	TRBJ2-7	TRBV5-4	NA	TGTGCCACCTCGTGGATGGGGGCGTCCTACGAGCAGTACTTC	CATSWMGASYEQYF
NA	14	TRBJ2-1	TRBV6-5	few	TGTGCCAGCAGTGGAGCGTCGCCCTACAATGAGCAGTTCTTC	CASSGASPYNEQFF
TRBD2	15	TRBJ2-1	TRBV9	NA	TGTGCCAGCAGCGTGGCGGGAGGTGGGTACAATGAGCAGTTCTTC	CASSVAGGGYNEQFF
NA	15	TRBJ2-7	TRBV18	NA	TGTGCCAGCTCACCGGAGGGGTGGAAGTCCTACGAGCAGTACTTC	CASSPEGWKSYEQYF
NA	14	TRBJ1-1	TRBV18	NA	TGTGCCAGCTCAGTTCAAACAGGGCACACTGAAGCTTTCTTT	CASSVQTGHTEAFF
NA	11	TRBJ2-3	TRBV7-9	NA	TGCTCGGCGGGAATCCGAGATACGCAGTATTTT	CSAGIRDTQYF
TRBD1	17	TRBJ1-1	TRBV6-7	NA	TGTGCCAGCAGTTACACAACAGGGGGCGAGATACGCACTGAAGCTTTCTTT	CASSYTTGGEIRTEAFF
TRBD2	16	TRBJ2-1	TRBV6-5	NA	TGTGCCAGCAGTTACCAGAGCGGGAGTTTGAGGAATGAGCAGTTCTTC	CASSYQSGSLRNEQFF
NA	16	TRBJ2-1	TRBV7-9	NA	TGTGCCAGCAGCTTAAGTTGGGCGGGAAGGGGAAATGAGCAGTTCTTC	CASSLSWAGRGNEQFF
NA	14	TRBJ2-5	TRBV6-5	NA	TGTGCCAGCAAATCCCTCCGGGTGCAAGAGACCCAGTACTTC	CASKSLRVQETQYF
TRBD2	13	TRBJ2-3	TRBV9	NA	TGTGCCAGCAGCGTGCGGGAGCCAGATACGCAGTATTTT	CASSVREPDTQYF
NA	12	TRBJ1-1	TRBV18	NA	TGTGCCAGCTCACCAACCAGGGGTTCGACTTTCTTT	CASSPTRGSTFF
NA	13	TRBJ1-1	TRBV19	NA	TGTGCCAGTAGTATATCCCCAGACTTTGAAGCTTTCTTT	CASSISPDFEAFF
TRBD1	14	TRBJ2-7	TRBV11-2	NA	TGTGCCAGCAGCCCGGGACAGGCTATTTACGAGCAGTACTTC	CASSPGQAIYEQYF
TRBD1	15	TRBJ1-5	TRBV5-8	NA	TGTGCCAGCAGCACCGGGACAGCAAGCAATCAGCCCCAGCATTTT	CASSTGTASNQPQHF